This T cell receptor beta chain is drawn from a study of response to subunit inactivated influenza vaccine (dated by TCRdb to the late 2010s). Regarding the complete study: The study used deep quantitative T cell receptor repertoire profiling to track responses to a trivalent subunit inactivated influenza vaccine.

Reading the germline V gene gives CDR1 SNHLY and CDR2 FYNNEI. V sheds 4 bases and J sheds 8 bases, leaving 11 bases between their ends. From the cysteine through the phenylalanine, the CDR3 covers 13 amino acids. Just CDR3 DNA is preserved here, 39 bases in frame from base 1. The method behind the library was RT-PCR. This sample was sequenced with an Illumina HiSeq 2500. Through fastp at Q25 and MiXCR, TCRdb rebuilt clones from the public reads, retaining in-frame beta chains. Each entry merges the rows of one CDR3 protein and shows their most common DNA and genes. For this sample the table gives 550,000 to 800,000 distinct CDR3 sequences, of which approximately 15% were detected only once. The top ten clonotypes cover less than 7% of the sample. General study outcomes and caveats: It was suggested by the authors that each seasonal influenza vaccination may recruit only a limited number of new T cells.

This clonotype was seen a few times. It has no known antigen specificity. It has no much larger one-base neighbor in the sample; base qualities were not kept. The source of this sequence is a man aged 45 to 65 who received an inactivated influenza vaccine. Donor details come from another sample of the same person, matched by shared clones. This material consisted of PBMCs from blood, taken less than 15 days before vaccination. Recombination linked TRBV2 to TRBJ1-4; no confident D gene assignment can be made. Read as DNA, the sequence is TGTGCCAGCAGTGCTTTTTCTCGAGAAAAACTGTTTTTT. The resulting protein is CASSAFSREKLFF.